The 22 T cell receptor beta chains presented below share a single source sample, sequenced in a study of T cell responses to AZD1222 COVID-19 vaccine. Sequenced by immunoSEQ multiplex PCR; TCRdb stores in-frame clones only, minus some. The sample gives around 150,000 clones, roughly nine tenths of which show up once; approximately 1.2% is in the top ten. Material: peripheral blood, obtained 28 days after the second AZD1222 dose. The receptors derive from an adult who received the AZD1222 COVID-19 vaccine.

On this clone: The same CDR3 can be traced to other DNA sequences in this sample. The V call is TRBV5-1, the J call TRBJ1-5; D gene uncertain. The CDR3 loop spans 14 amino acids. The ends were cut back, 3 bases at V and 1 base at J, with 8 bases in the middle. Germline V CDR1 and CDR2: SGHRS, YFSETQ. The CDR3: CASSSGGSNQPQHF. CDR3 coding DNA: TGCGCCAGCAGCTCCGGTGGGAGCAATCAGCCCCAGCATTTT. The complete variable domain, with remaining parts taken from reference TRBV5-1 and TRBJ1-5, reads KAGVTQTPRYLIKTRGQQVTLSCSPISGHRSVSWYQQTPGQGLQFLFEYFSETQRNKGNFPGRFSGRQFSNSRSEMNVSTLELGDSALYLCASSSGGSNQPQHFGDGTRLSIL.

J is TRBJ2-5 and V is TRBV7-8; D is ambiguous. Germline assignment: CDR1 SGHVS and CDR2 FQNEAQ. The CDR3 contains 12 residues. The V end was cut by 5 bases, the J end by 4 bases, with 8 bases between. The CDR3 sequence: CASSLIRETQYF. The CDR3 coding sequence is TGTGCCAGCAGCCTTATAAGAGAGACCCAGTACTTC. Using reference TRBV7-8 and TRBJ2-5 for the parts outside the CDR3, the full variable domain is GAGVSQSPRYKVAKRGQDVALRCDPISGHVSLFWYQQALGQGPEFLTYFQNEAQLDKSGLPSDRFFAERPEGSVSTLKIQRTQQEDSAVYLCASSLIRETQYFGPGTRLLVL.

The chain carries TRBV10-2 and TRBJ1-1; 8 nucleotides line up with TRBD1. Germline lookup yields CDR1 WSHSY and CDR2 SAAADI. The length of the CDR3 is 14 residues. J was trimmed by 7 bases and V by 6 bases; bases with no gene match: 10. The CDR3 nucleotides are TGCGCCAGCAGCGAAGCAGGGGGCCTCGGTGAAGCTTTCTTT. This sequence encodes CASSEAGGLGEAFF.

The gene calls are TRBV29-1 and TRBJ1-5; D unclear. The V gene's germline CDR1 is SQVTM and CDR2 ANQGSEA. The CDR3 is made up of 18 amino acids. Trimming took off 3 bases at V and 1 base at J, with 22 bases between the two ends. CDR3 sequence: CSVEWVGRSESSNQPQHF. The DNA for the CDR3 is TGCAGCGTTGAGTGGGTTGGCCGTTCAGAATCCAGCAATCAGCCCCAGCATTTT.

The chain employs TRBV2 and TRBJ2-5; D ambiguous. The CDR3 totals 14 residues. Trimming removed 6 bases from V and 0 bases from J, with 11 bases in between. CDR1 SNHLY and CDR2 FYNNEI come from the germline V gene. CDR3 amino acids: CASSPVTYQETQYF. The CDR3 bases are TGTGCCAGCAGCCCGGTGACCTACCAAGAGACCCAGTACTTC.

This clone appeared a few times. Other DNA sequences within the sample encode an identical CDR3. The chain recombines TRBV11-2 with TRBJ2-7, with D possibly TRBD1 on 6 matching bases. The CDR3 runs 12 residues. V lost 2 bases to trimming and J lost 4 bases, with 6 bases between them. Germline-derived CDR1 and CDR2 are SGHAT and FQNNGV. The CDR3 here is CASSLQGYEQYF. The CDR3 DNA follows: TGTGCCAGCAGCTTACAGGGGTACGAGCAGTACTTC.

By its share, this clone is medium-sized. The sample holds other DNA sequences that translate to the same CDR3. The chain combines TRBV3-1 (or the pseudogene TRBV3-2) with TRBJ1-3; D ambiguous. The V and J ends lost 1 base and 0 bases respectively, with 10 bases between them. The CDR3 extends over 16 amino acids. From germline, CDR1 is LGHDT and CDR2 YNNKEL (reference sequence). In DNA, the CDR3 is TGTGCCAGCAGCCAAGGTGGGGTCGGCTCTGGAAACACCATATATTTT. It codes for CASSQGGVGSGNTIYF.

The chain employs TRBV5-6 and TRBJ1-1; D remains unclear. CDR1 and CDR2 (germline): SGHDT, YYEEEE. Trimming pared 1 base from V and 0 bases from J, leaving 10 bases between. The CDR3 totals 15 residues. CDR3 amino acids: CASSLYGVLNTEAFF. In DNA, the CDR3 is TGTGCCAGCAGCTTGTACGGGGTCTTGAACACTGAAGCTTTCTTT.

This chain joins TRBV6-2 or TRBV6-3 and TRBJ1-1; 7 bases are a match to TRBD1. Trimming removed 2 bases from V and 4 bases from J; junction bases left unmatched: 7. This CDR3 has 15 residues. The germline CDR1 and CDR2 sequences are MNHEY and SVGEGT. The CDR3 DNA reads TGTGCCAGCAGTTACGACAGGGATTATCGCACTGAAGCTTTCTTT. This encodes CASSYDRDYRTEAFF.

The sample holds one count of this clone. The gene calls are TRBV7-6 and TRBJ2-1, with 12 positions matching TRBD1. This CDR3 spans 16 amino acids. J gave up 7 bases and V 5 bases, and 9 bases lay outside the gene matches. In germline, CDR1 is SGHVS, CDR2 FNYEAQ. The CDR3 nucleotides are TGTGCCAGCAGCCCCGATAAGGGACAGGGGGCAAATGAGCAGTTCTTC. It translates to CASSPDKGQGANEQFF.

The rearrangement joins TRBV7-3 to TRBJ1-1; TRBD1 matches 7 bases. Trimming cost V 5 bases and J 0 bases; bases outside gene matches: 9. Germline assignment: CDR1 SGHTA and CDR2 FQGTGA. CDR3 size: 16 residues. CDR3 protein: CASSPQGGLMNTEAFF. The CDR3 coding sequence is TGTGCCAGCAGCCCCCAGGGGGGACTCATGAACACTGAAGCTTTCTTT.

The chain recombines TRBV11-2 with TRBJ2-1; D may be TRBD1 (5 bases). V was pared by 2 bases and J by 2 bases, with 13 bases between. This CDR3 is built from 16 residues. The V gene's germline CDR1 is SGHAT and CDR2 FQNNGV. The CDR3 bases are TGTGCCAGCAGCTTATCCCCCAGGGTCCCCTACAATGAGCAGTTCTTC. Protein: CASSLSPRVPYNEQFF.

In its sample, this clone was seen once. CDR3 sequence: CASSNPRWAEAFF. As DNA, the CDR3 is TGTGCCAGCAGCAACCCAAGGTGGGCTGAAGCTTTCTTT. The chain links TRBV27 to TRBJ1-1; D is undetermined. CDR1 and CDR2 from the germline V gene are MNHEY and SMNVEV (reference sequence). The CDR3 totals 13 residues. V shed 6 bases and J shed 6 bases, with 14 bases lying between them.

This chain uses TRBV13 with TRBJ2-7, with 7 bases that match TRBD2. CDR1 and CDR2 from the germline V gene are PRHDT and FYEKMQ (reference sequence). The CDR3 covers 15 residues. The trim removed 4 bases at V and 3 bases at J, leaving 9 bases unmatched. CDR3 DNA: TGTGCCAGCAGCTCTAGCGGTCAAGGGTTCTACGAGCAGTACTTC. Translation gives CASSSSGQGFYEQYF.

This clone is a singleton in its sample. This CDR3 reads CASSSGTGANQPQHF. CDR3 DNA sequence: TGTGCCAGCAGCTCCGGGACAGGGGCTAATCAGCCCCAGCATTTT. The chain joins TRBV27 to TRBJ1-5; the match to TRBD1 covers 10 bases. CDR3 length: 15 amino acids. V shed 6 bases and J 4 bases; nucleotides not matched to a gene: 6. Germline V lookup: CDR1 MNHEY, CDR2 SMNVEV (reference sequence).

This sequence joins TRBV7-9 and TRBJ2-5; the match to TRBD1 covers 10 bases. The V gene end was trimmed by 3 bases and the J gene end by 5 bases; junction bases not matched to a gene: 0. The germline gives CDR1 SEHNR, CDR2 FQNEAQ (reference sequence). The CDR3 consists of 13 residues. This CDR3 reads CASSLDRGETQYF. The CDR3 nucleotides are TGTGCCAGCAGCTTGGACAGGGGGGAGACCCAGTACTTC.

This chain joins TRBV7-8 and TRBJ2-7; possible D gene TRBD1, 5 bases. Between the trimmed V and J ends, which lost 2 bases and 0 bases, there was a span of 14 bases. This CDR3 region has 16 residues. Germline V lookup: CDR1 SGHVS, CDR2 FQNEAQ. CDR3 nucleotide sequence: TGTGCCAGCAGCTTAAATCTGCTAGACAGCTCCTACGAGCAGTACTTC. It is translated as CASSLNLLDSSYEQYF.

As to this clone: A junction boundary mismatches the germline segment, possibly from a read error. V and J are TRBV29-1 and TRBJ1-1; D not resolved. The germline CDR1 and CDR2 sequences are SQVTM and ANQGSEA. The CDR3 is made up of 11 amino acids. CDR3 amino acids: CSGEMDTEAFF. The CDR3, as DNA: TGCAGCGGTGAAATGGACACTGAAGCTTTCTTT.

The V call is TRBV6-2 or TRBV6-3, the J call TRBJ2-7, with D perhaps matching TRBD1 or TRBD2 (5 bases each). Germline CDR1 and CDR2: MNHEY and SVGEGT. The CDR3 covers 14 residues. The V gene lost 3 bases and the J gene lost 2 bases, with 11 bases spanning the gap. CDR3 loop: CASSYAGAAYEQYF. CDR3 nucleotide sequence: TGTGCCAGCAGTTATGCCGGGGCAGCCTACGAGCAGTACTTC.

The chain couples TRBV3-1 (or the pseudogene TRBV3-2) to TRBJ1-1; D gene uncertain. The CDR3 loop spans 12 amino acids. CDR1 and CDR2 (germline): LGHDT, YNNKEL (reference sequence). Trimming took off 1 base at V and 4 bases at J, with 4 bases between the two ends. CDR3: CASSQGVTEAFF. The CDR3 DNA is TGTGCCAGCAGCCAAGGGGTCACTGAAGCTTTCTTT.

Only one count was recorded for this clone. This chain uses TRBV4-2 with TRBJ1-5; no definite D call. Trimming shortened V by 0 bases and J by 5 bases, and 2 bases separated the two germline ends. The V gene's germline CDR1 is LGHNA and CDR2 YNFKEQ. The CDR3 loop spans 12 amino acids. The CDR3 coding sequence is TGTGCCAGCAGCCAAGATCATCAGCCCCAGCATTTT. Translation gives CASSQDHQPQHF.

V usage is TRBV6-2 or TRBV6-3 and J usage is TRBJ1-5; 11 bases line up with TRBD1. The germline gives CDR1 MNHEY, CDR2 SVGEGT. The CDR3 sequence is 19 residues long. The V segment lost 2 bases and the J segment 6 bases; nucleotides outside the gene matches: 15. CDR3 loop: CASSYDLDRGLLTIQPQHF. The CDR3 nucleotides are TGTGCCAGCAGTTACGATCTGGACAGGGGGCTCTTGACTATTCAGCCCCAGCATTTT.